This T cell receptor (beta chain) was identified in a study of blood T cells in healthy people across ages. Study-level results: With unsorted PBMCs, a conclusive comparison of naive versus antigen-experienced cells was not possible.

It was with a sample-barcoded 5' primer and a J-beta primer mix that a second PCR of roughly 7 to 12 cycles was run. Researchers report that a template-switch adaptor with 12 random nucleotides tagged each cDNA molecule. One entry per CDR3 protein, called by TCRdb with MiXCR from the 5' RACE reads. Of about 1.5 million distinct CDR3 sequences in the sample, around 42% were seen once. Investigators took approximately 10 milliliters of peripheral blood from every donor. As for this clonotype: The antigen remains unidentified.

The source is a woman between 18 and 29 years old in good health. Sequencing was carried out using blood.

The CDR3 coding sequence is TGTGCCACCCCGAGGCCCCGAGAGACCCAGTACTTC. Its translation: CATPRPRETQYF. The chain is built from TRBV6-2 or TRBV6-3 and TRBJ2-5; D remains ambiguous. V lost 10 bases and J lost 4, with 13 bases in between. This CDR3 is 12 amino acids long. Germline CDR1 MNHEY, CDR2 SVGEGT.